This TCR beta chain was captured in a study of blood T cell repertoires in COVID-19 (dated by TCRdb to 2020 to 2022). As for the study more broadly: Samples from collaborators originated in the United States, Italy and Spain and spanned both the acute and convalescent phases of COVID-19. The prospective study material was composed of cDNA or gDNA derived from T cells, B-cell-depleted T cells, or PBMCs. The dataset comprised deeply sampled blood TCRbeta repertoires from subjects exposed to, actively infected with, or recovered from COVID-19. The repertoires were released in a freely available public database intended as a resource for research on the immune response to SARS-CoV-2. The samples were drawn from the first 160 participants of the ongoing ImmuneRACE study and from some 1,300 subjects provided by 6 global collaborators. The sample metadata nearly always contained a de-identified subject ID, COVID-19 status, age in years and sex. Where available, HLA class I and class II types were taken from metadata supplied by the sample provider and were not determined by assay-based typing.

As for this clone: No cognate antigen has been identified for it. No base quality information exists; no much larger clone differs at one position.

TCRbeta CDR3 regions were amplified from genomic DNA using the immunoSEQ Assay, a bias-controlled multiplex PCR. Under the source paper's analysis protocol: Within the assay, amplification of reference gene primers was used to estimate how many nucleated cells each sample contained. To quantify the absolute abundance of each unique TCRbeta CDR3 rearrangement, sequence reads were collapsed and filtered. For each sample, productive Simpson clonality was calculated as the square root of Simpson's diversity index across productive rearrangements. Imported from immuneACCESS, the table was reduced by TCRdb to in-frame sequences with V and J called. These copies leave out some clones; in studies compared against another copy, an unresolved V gene accounts for under half, and the cause of the remainder is not known. That table furnishes V, J and clone size, whereas the DNA furnished D and trimming. The sample profile shows around 87,000 clones; roughly 87% of them were found once. About 9.1% of the sample comes from the top ten.

The study at large found these results: Clinical and demographic metadata were provided uncurated, with the amount varying by source and participant.

Collaborating institutions collected whole blood in K2EDTA tubes following their own protocols. For TCRbeta analysis, collaborators shipped samples in one of three forms: frozen whole blood, isolated PBMCs, or DNA extracted from either of those sample types. Source material: peripheral blood. This sequence was found in a man aged 45-65 years with acute or convalescent COVID-19.

The encoded CDR3 is CAISEQGGEQFF. The nucleotides read TGTGCCATCAGTGAACAGGGCGGTGAGCAGTTCTTC. Recombination connected TRBV10-3 to TRBJ2-1, with TRBD1 as a weak D call on 6 bases. V and J are truncated by 3 bases and 9 bases respectively, leaving an intervening sequence of 9 bases. Spanning cysteine to phenylalanine, the CDR3 consists of 12 amino acids. The entry retains the CDR3 DNA only, 36 bases that are in frame from base 1. From the germline V gene, CDR1 is ENHRY and CDR2 is SYGVKD.